The entry below describes one T cell receptor beta chain. What it recognizes is unknown. The record originates from a study of cytomegalovirus exposure and HLA in healthy donors. Overall study context: About 84% of more than 300 genotyped donors fell in the Caucasian-associated ancestry cluster. Study findings and constraints: In a later analysis, TCR association rates varied by HLA locus: DRB1 most, HLA-C fewest.

The PCR contained 60 Vbeta and 13 Jbeta primers. Assay: immunoSEQ multiplex PCR; the TCRdb copy retains only in-frame clones and omits some. The table has 200,000 to 250,000 clones, over 65% seen once. Trimming removed 3 bases at V and 1 base at J, with 7 bases between. CDR1 is SNHLY, CDR2 FYNNEI, per germline. The CDR3 sequence is 14 residues long. The clonotype was recovered from a man between 18 and 29 years old in good health and CMV-seronegative. The chain uses TRBV2 and TRBJ1-3; D might be TRBD1 (5 bases). The sample taken for sequencing was PBMCs. This chain's CDR3 is CASSDSGSGNTIYF. The CDR3 coding sequence is TGTGCCAGCAGTGATTCAGGGTCTGGAAACACCATATATTTT.